The T cell receptor (beta chain) described here comes from a study of shared clonotypes between healthy human individuals. Study-level background: Donors, aged 18 to 49, were two women and three men.

Study findings and constraints: It was the non-shared clonotypes that had lower generation probabilities than clonotypes shared by all four donors.

The germline V and J ends were trimmed by 0 bases and 4 bases, with 12 bases remaining between them. Germline-derived CDR1 and CDR2 are SGHTA and FQGNSA. The CDR3 loop spans 15 amino acids. For this clone: Its antigen remains unidentified.

Assay: immunoSEQ multiplex PCR; the TCRdb copy retains only in-frame clones and omits some. Here the sample spans about 2.3 million clones, about 90% being singletons. The clonotype was recovered from a man younger than 35 in good health. Some clones in this sample may be carry-over from other donors' samples. Material for sequencing was naive CD4+ T cells from PBMCs. Indicated subset: CD45RA+ positively selected. This chain links TRBV7-2 with TRBJ1-1, with D possibly TRBD1 on 6 matching bases. DNA for the CDR3: TGTGCCAGCAGCTTAGCGACTGGACAGCCCACTGAAGCTTTCTTT. Its protein product is CASSLATGQPTEAFF.